The 30 T cell receptor beta chains given below trace back to one sample, sequenced in a study of CD8 T cells in ankylosing spondylitis. The study, taken as a whole, reports: A motif in TCR beta, a set of under ten highly homologous variants, appeared characteristic of ankylosing spondylitis blood.

Their antigen targets remain unknown. MiXCR was run by TCRdb on the 5' RACE reads, yielding one entry per CDR3 protein. The sample shows fewer than 750,000 distinct CDR3 sequences, under 20% of them seen only once. Sequencing was performed on blood, either unsorted or a sorted T cell fraction (not recorded which). These receptors originate from a male donor with ankylosing spondylitis.

This clonotype was picked up a small number of times. The rearrangement joins TRBV12-1 to TRBJ1-6; TRBD1 reflects the table's D call only, with no check against the DNA. TRBV12-1 is given as a pseudogene. There are 14 residues in the CDR3. CDR3 loop: CASSFGQGWTPLHF. Written as DNA, the CDR3 is TGTGCCAGCAGCTTTGGACAGGGTTGGACACCCCTCCACTTT.

This clonotype was detected only a few times. V gene TRBV10-3 combines with J gene TRBJ1-1, with D possibly being TRBD1 (5 bases). Germline CDR1 reads ENHRY; CDR2 reads SYGVKD. V was pared by 3 bases and J by 1 base, with 12 bases between. The CDR3 has 15 residues. The CDR3 spells CAISDSGGGNTEAFF. CDR3 nucleotides: TGTGCCATCAGTGACTCGGGCGGGGGGAACACTGAAGCTTTCTTT.

This chain links TRBV10-3 with TRBJ1-6; D is perhaps TRBD1 (5 bases). Trimming pared 3 bases from V and 6 bases from J, leaving 12 bases between. CDR1 is ENHRY and CDR2 is SYGVKD in the germline V gene. The CDR3 is 15 residues long. Here the CDR3 DNA reads TGTGCCATCAGTGACCGGGGGGATTTTAATTCACCCCTCCACTTT. Translated: CAISDRGDFNSPLHF.

The chain recombines TRBV11-2 with TRBJ1-5; D gene uncertain. The germline V and J ends were trimmed by 1 base and 7 bases, with 14 bases remaining between them. CDR1 and CDR2 from the germline V gene are SGHAT and FQNNGV. The CDR3 has 15 amino acids. CDR3 nucleotide sequence: TGTGCCAGCAGCTTAGGTTTGATGGAGGGACAGCCCCAGCATTTT. Its protein is CASSLGLMEGQPQHF.

The J gene is TRBJ2-6, the V gene TRBV11-2, with D perhaps TRBD1 (6 bases). This CDR3 region has 17 residues. V was pared by 0 bases and J by 6 bases, with 15 bases between. Germline assignment: CDR1 SGHAT and CDR2 FQNNGV. CDR3 region: CASSLEVGPGVANVLTF. The CDR3, as DNA: TGTGCCAGCAGCTTAGAGGTTGGGCCAGGGGTGGCCAACGTCCTGACTTTC.

The chain links TRBV4-3 to TRBJ1-3; D gene uncertain. Germline V gene data show CDR1 as LGHNA and CDR2 as YSLEER. Trimming shortened V by 2 bases and J by 4 bases, and 9 bases separated the two germline ends. The CDR3 sequence is 14 residues long. As DNA, the CDR3 is TGCGCCAGCAGCCAATCCGGACTAGGAAACACCATATATTTT. Its protein product is CASSQSGLGNTIYF.

A single count supports this clonotype. The genes are TRBV2 and TRBJ2-2; 9 bases fit TRBD1. After removal of 6 bases from V and 2 bases from J, the junction contained 13 bases not matched to a gene. Germline V gene sequence: CDR1 SNHLY, CDR2 FYNNEI. The CDR3 extends over 18 amino acids. The CDR3 DNA is TGTGCCAGCAGGTCCCGGCCTCCGGGACAGGGAAACACCGGGGAGCTGTTTTTT. It codes for CASRSRPPGQGNTGELFF.

A few counts support this clonotype. This rearrangement joins TRBV20-1 to TRBJ1-2, with 7 bases identical to TRBD1. This CDR3 has 13 amino acids. CDR1 is DFQATT and CDR2 is SNEGSKA in the germline V gene (reference sequence). CDR3 nucleotide sequence: TGCACTCCGAGCACAGGGGAGGCCTATGGCTACACCTTC. It specifies CTPSTGEAYGYTF.

V gene TRBV27 combines with J gene TRBJ2-1; tentatively, D is TRBD2 (5 bases). Looked up from germline, CDR1 is MNHEY and CDR2 is SMNVEV (reference sequence). The V gene lost 2 bases and the J gene lost 6 bases, with 8 bases spanning the gap. The CDR3 consists of 13 residues. CDR3 protein: CASSLEGSNEQFF. CDR3 coding DNA: TGTGCCAGCAGTTTAGAGGGTTCCAATGAGCAGTTCTTC.

This sequence joins TRBV11-2 and TRBJ2-5, with D possibly called TRBD1 or TRBD2 (6 bases each). Between the trimmed V and J ends, which lost 5 bases and 1 base, there was a span of 14 bases. Germline V lookup: CDR1 SGHAT, CDR2 FQNNGV. CDR3 length equals 15 residues. For the CDR3, the DNA is TGTGCCAGCAGCCCTGGGGGGCAGGCCCAAGAGACCCAGTACTTC. As protein: CASSPGGQAQETQYF.

This chain uses TRBV12-3 or TRBV12-4 with TRBJ2-1; D is unresolved. The V gene lost 6 bases and the J gene lost 7 bases, with 19 bases spanning the gap. This CDR3 is 15 amino acids long. This CDR3 reads CASSPRSARVNEQFF. CDR3 sequence (DNA): TGTGCCAGCAGCCCGAGGAGCGCCCGGGTGAATGAGCAGTTCTTC.

The J gene is TRBJ2-5, the V gene TRBV6-1; D unclear. The CDR3 has 13 amino acids. Trimming shortened V by 2 bases and J by 4 bases, and 8 bases separated the two germline ends. CDR1 and CDR2 from the germline V gene are MNHNS and SASEGT. CDR3 DNA: TGTGCCAGCAGTGAACCCCCGACAGAGACCCAGTACTTC. It yields the protein CASSEPPTETQYF.

A few counts support this clonotype. V and J are TRBV30 and TRBJ1-5; 7 bases are a match to TRBD1. In germline, CDR1 is GTSNPN, CDR2 SVGIG (reference sequence). This CDR3 spans 13 amino acids. J was trimmed by 8 bases and V by 3 bases; bases with no gene match: 7. The CDR3 protein is CAWSGQVVEPQHF. CDR3 nucleotide sequence: TGTGCCTGGAGCGGACAGGTAGTTGAGCCCCAGCATTTT.

This clonotype occurred once. This sequence joins TRBV25-1 and TRBJ2-7; no clear D gene. The germline V gene has CDR1 MGHDK and CDR2 SYGVNS. The CDR3 spans 13 residues. The V and J ends lost 1 base and 5 bases respectively, with 9 bases between them. The CDR3 DNA follows: TGTGCCAGCAGTGAATTAGACCACGACGAGCAGTACTTC. Protein: CASSELDHDEQYF.

This clonotype has at least ten counts. The chain is built from TRBV10-3 and TRBJ2-7; 8 positions agree with TRBD2. The CDR3 covers 13 residues. Losses at the gene ends were 11 bases for V and 6 bases for J; bases not matched to a gene: 12. Germline CDR1 is ENHRY and CDR2 is SYGVKD. CDR3 coding DNA: TGTGCCTCCCGACGGGGGGGAATGTCCGAGCAGTACTTC. Residues: CASRRGGMSEQYF.

Ten or more counts support this clonotype. The chain joins TRBV27 to TRBJ2-7; 7 nucleotides match TRBD1. Trimming took 5 bases from V and 7 from J; bases not matched to a gene: 8. CDR3 length: 13 residues. Per the germline V gene, CDR1 is MNHEY and CDR2 is SMNVEV (reference sequence). This chain's CDR3 is CASSPPTGSEQYF. The DNA for the CDR3 is TGTGCCAGCAGTCCGCCGACAGGGAGTGAGCAGTACTTC.

Ten or more counts support this clonotype. The CDR3 DNA sequence: TGCGCCAGCAGCTTGAGGGCAGGGGGCATGAACACTGAAGCTTTCTTT. Protein product: CASSLRAGGMNTEAFF. The V gene is TRBV5-1, the J gene TRBJ1-1, with 8 nucleotides matching TRBD1. J lost 0 bases, V lost 1 base, and 5 bases had no gene match. This CDR3 has 16 residues. Germline V lookup: CDR1 SGHRS, CDR2 YFSETQ.

At least ten counts were recorded for this clonotype. One end of the junction varies from germline; a read error may be responsible. This rearrangement joins TRBV5-1 to TRBJ2-5; the D gene is possibly TRBD2 (6 bases). Germline values: CDR1 SGHRS, CDR2 YFSETQ. The CDR3 totals 12 residues. The DNA for the CDR3 is TGTGCCAGCAGCTTAGGGAGGGAGACCCAGTACTTC. Its protein is CASSLGRETQYF.

This clonotype showed up just a few times. This rearrangement joins TRBV6-1 to TRBJ1-4, with TRBD1 identical over 8 bases. The CDR3 sequence is 16 residues long. V shed 2 bases, J shed 13 bases, and the junction held 15 bases outside the gene matches. Germline-derived CDR1 and CDR2 are MNHNS and SASEGT. The CDR3 spells CASSEISRQGSGGLFF. In DNA, the CDR3 is TGTGCCAGCAGTGAAATCTCGCGACAGGGGAGCGGGGGACTGTTTTTT.

This clonotype has more than one count but fewer than ten. The chain joins TRBV6-4 to TRBJ1-5; TRBD1 agrees at 10 bases. Germline V gives CDR1 MRHNA, CDR2 SNTAGT. The CDR3 sequence is 17 residues long. V shed 5 bases, J shed 4 bases, and the junction held 11 bases outside the gene matches. The CDR3 DNA reads TGTGCCAGCAGTCTGACAGGGGGCGAAGAACTAAATCAGCCCCAGCATTTT. Encoded protein: CASSLTGGEELNQPQHF.

The rearrangement joins TRBV28 to TRBJ2-3; 8 bases agree with TRBD2. The V gene end was trimmed by 6 bases and the J gene end by 1 base; junction bases not matched to a gene: 6. CDR3 length equals 15 residues. Germline V gene sequence: CDR1 MDHEN, CDR2 SYDVKM. CDR3 coding DNA: TGTGCCAGCAGAGAAAGCGGGGGACGCACAGATACGCAGTATTTT. It codes for CASRESGGRTDTQYF.

Only a few counts were recorded for this clonotype. The gene calls are TRBV28 and TRBJ1-2, with D hard to call. Trimming took 2 bases from V and 5 from J, leaving 6 bases between them. The germline V gene has CDR1 MDHEN and CDR2 SYDVKM. This CDR3 is 12 amino acids long. The chain's CDR3 is CASSLRVYGYTF. In nucleotides, the CDR3 is TGTGCCAGCAGTTTACGGGTGTATGGCTACACCTTC.

This clonotype turned up a few times. V and J are TRBV4-3 and TRBJ1-1; TRBD1 matches at 7 bases. The CDR3 has 13 amino acids. Per germline, CDR1 LGHNA and CDR2 YSLEER. Germline trimming cut 4 bases from V and 5 bases from J; bases unmatched to any gene: 4. CDR3 region: CASSRTGHTEAFF. CDR3 in DNA: TGCGCCAGCAGCCGGACAGGACATACTGAAGCTTTCTTT.

This clonotype has just a few counts. The chain has TRBV20-1 and TRBJ1-2, with TRBD1 identical over 7 bases. J gave up 0 bases and V 1 base, and 8 bases lay outside the gene matches. The CDR3 sequence is 16 residues long. Germline V CDR1 and CDR2: DFQATT, SNEGSKA (reference sequence). Here the CDR3 reads CSARGQGRGPNYGYTF. DNA of the CDR3: TGCAGTGCTAGAGGACAGGGACGAGGGCCTAACTATGGCTACACCTTC.

The rearrangement uses TRBV7-8 and TRBJ2-7; possibly TRBD1 for D (6 bases). CDR1 SGHVS and CDR2 FQNEAQ come from the germline V gene. This CDR3 region has 14 residues. Trimming removed 3 bases at V and 3 bases at J, with 12 bases between. The chain's CDR3 is CASSFRRTDYEQYF. As DNA, the CDR3 is TGTGCCAGCAGCTTCCGAAGGACAGACTACGAGCAGTACTTC.

The chain uses TRBV20-1 and TRBJ2-1, with D tentatively TRBD2 (6 bases). Trimming pared 1 base from V and 2 bases from J, leaving 9 bases between. The CDR3 sequence is 14 residues long. Germline V CDR1 and CDR2: DFQATT, SNEGSKA (reference sequence). The CDR3 is CSARVAGPYNEQFF. The CDR3, as DNA: TGCAGTGCTAGAGTGGCGGGGCCCTACAATGAGCAGTTCTTC.

The chain uses TRBV4-1 and TRBJ1-1; 10 positions agree with TRBD1. Germline V gives CDR1 MGHRA, CDR2 YSYEKL. This CDR3 has 16 amino acids. Unmatched junction bases numbered 5, after V lost 4 bases and J lost 0 bases. CDR3 DNA sequence: TGCGCCAGCAGCCCGGGACAGGGGCCAATGAACACTGAAGCTTTCTTT. It yields the protein CASSPGQGPMNTEAFF.

This clonotype was counted many times. The gene calls are TRBV5-1 and TRBJ1-1, with TRBD1 identical over 7 bases. V dropped 3 bases and J dropped 3; count of bases not matched to a gene: 14. In germline, CDR1 is SGHRS, CDR2 YFSETQ. The CDR3 covers 17 residues. The CDR3 DNA sequence: TGCGCCAGCAGCTGGGCTTTCAACAGGGGTACAGACACTGAAGCTTTCTTT. Translated, it gives CASSWAFNRGTDTEAFF.

This clonotype was counted only a few times. V and J are TRBV10-3 and TRBJ1-5; D is uncertain. Between the trimmed V and J ends, which lost 6 bases and 5 bases, there was a span of 11 bases. Germline loops: CDR1 ENHRY, CDR2 SYGVKD. CDR3 size: 13 residues. CDR3 in amino acids: CAIRDGPDQPQHF. The CDR3 DNA sequence: TGTGCCATCAGGGACGGCCCGGATCAGCCCCAGCATTTT.

V and J are TRBV12-3 or TRBV12-4 and TRBJ2-2; a weak D match, TRBD2 (6 bases). The CDR3 contains 15 residues. V was pared by 6 bases and J by 7 bases, with 18 bases between. Here the CDR3 reads CASSPPPSVGGELFF. CDR3 DNA: TGTGCCAGCAGCCCCCCTCCTAGCGTTGGCGGGGAGCTGTTTTTT.